This is a list of T cell receptor beta chains from one sample in a study of T-cell memory formation after mild COVID-19. TCRdb reanalysed the 5' RACE reads using MiXCR and keeps one entry per CDR3 protein. The table has roughly 580,000 distinct CDR3 sequences, approximately 19% seen once. The sample taken for sequencing was PBMCs or a T cell subset sorted from them (not recorded which). These receptors came from an adult woman who had mild COVID-19 (a few samples of this study predate the infection). Cell type and time point are not known. CDR3s include the opening cysteine and the closing phenylalanine or tryptophan. A D gene is named only where the DNA matches it firmly. Clone size is given for some rows only: seen once, a few or many times, or a class if the clone is expanded.

D: -
J: TRBJ2-5
size: -
V: TRBV12-3/TRBV12-4
DNA: TGTGCCAGCAGTTCTACCCAAATGAGGGGCCGTCAAGAGACCCAGTACTTC
CDR3: CASSSTQMRGRQETQYF

D: -
J: TRBJ2-3
size: -
V: TRBV6-7
DNA: TGTGCCAGGTGTAAAGCGGGCTTCACAGATACGCAGTATTTT
CDR3: CARCKAGFTDTQYF

D: TRBD2
J: TRBJ2-3
size: -
V: TRBV7-2
DNA: TGTGCCAGCTCTGGGGGGGGAGTGGGAGATACGCAGTATTTT
CDR3: CASSGGGVGDTQYF

D: -
J: TRBJ1-1
size: -
V: TRBV10-3
DNA: TGTGCCATCAGTGAGGGGGAGGGGCCCACTGAAGCTTTCTTT
CDR3: CAISEGEGPTEAFF

D: TRBD2
J: TRBJ2-5
size: -
V: TRBV6-5
DNA: TGTGCCAGCAGTCTCTCGGGACGGACTAGGACCCAGTACTTC
CDR3: CASSLSGRTRTQYF

D: -
J: TRBJ2-1
size: -
V: TRBV7-2
DNA: TGTGCCAGCAGCTTAGGGCCCAATTACAATGAGCAGTTCTTC
CDR3: CASSLGPNYNEQFF

D: TRBD2
J: TRBJ2-1
size: -
V: TRBV7-3
DNA: TGTGCCAGCAGCCCGCACGGGACTAGCGGAGAGCAGTTCTTC
CDR3: CASSPHGTSGEQFF

D: TRBD2
J: TRBJ2-5
size: -
V: TRBV7-2
DNA: TGTGCCAGCAGCTGGCCGCGGGGGGGAGCTATGGAGACCCAGTACTTC
CDR3: CASSWPRGGAMETQYF

D: -
J: TRBJ2-1
size: few
V: TRBV11-1
DNA: TGTGCCAGCAGCTTGGGAGTTATGAATGAGCAGTTCTTC
CDR3: CASSLGVMNEQFF

D: -
J: TRBJ2-2
size: few
V: TRBV7-2
DNA: TGTGCCAGCAGCGTTAGGGGGTCGGAACTGTTTTTT
CDR3: CASSVRGSELFF

D: -
J: TRBJ2-7
size: few
V: TRBV5-1
DNA: TGCGCCAGCAGCTTGGGACAGCCAGGGTACGAGCAGTACTTC
CDR3: CASSLGQPGYEQYF

D: TRBD2
J: TRBJ2-7
size: -
V: TRBV12-3/TRBV12-4
DNA: TGTGCCAGCAGAAAAGCGGGATCCTCCTACGAGCAGTACTTC
CDR3: CASRKAGSSYEQYF

D: TRBD1
J: TRBJ1-1
size: -
V: TRBV7-9
DNA: TGTGCCAGCAGCGATCCCTGGGACAGGCCGTCGAACACTGAAGCTTTCTTT
CDR3: CASSDPWDRPSNTEAFF

D: TRBD2
J: TRBJ2-1
size: many
V: TRBV12-3/TRBV12-4
DNA: TGCGCCAGCAGCTTGGGACTAGCGGCCAATGAGCAGTTCTTC
CDR3: CASSLGLAANEQFF

D: -
J: TRBJ1-6
size: -
V: TRBV27
DNA: TGTGCCAGCAGTTTTGGCAGGGATAATTCACCCCTCCACTTT
CDR3: CASSFGRDNSPLHF

D: TRBD1
J: TRBJ2-5
size: -
V: TRBV7-9
DNA: TGTGCCAGAAGCTCTGACAGGGAGCAAGAGACCCAGTACTTC
CDR3: CARSSDREQETQYF

D: TRBD2
J: TRBJ2-3
size: once
V: TRBV12-3/TRBV12-4
DNA: TGTGCCAGCAGCCACACTAGCGGAGCAGATACGCAGTATTTT
CDR3: CASSHTSGADTQYF

D: -
J: TRBJ2-2
size: -
V: TRBV27
DNA: TGTGCCAGCGGTAGTTCGAGGGGGAGGACCGGGGAGCTGTTTTTT
CDR3: CASGSSRGRTGELFF

D: -
J: TRBJ1-1
size: many
V: TRBV5-1
DNA: TGCGCCAGCAGGACGGGGACTATGAACACTGAAGCTTTCTTT
CDR3: CASRTGTMNTEAFF

D: -
J: TRBJ2-3
size: many
V: TRBV29-1
DNA: TGCAGCGTCGGACAAAATTCAGATACGCAGTATTTT
CDR3: CSVGQNSDTQYF

D: -
J: TRBJ2-6
size: -
V: TRBV12-3/TRBV12-4
DNA: TGTGCCAGCAGTTCAGGGGGGTGGGGCTCTGGGGCCAACGTCCTGACTTTC
CDR3: CASSSGGWGSGANVLTF

D: TRBD1
J: TRBJ2-5
size: -
V: TRBV7-9
DNA: TGTGCCAGCAGCACTTGGACAGGGGGACGAGAGACCCAGTACTTC
CDR3: CASSTWTGGRETQYF

D: TRBD2
J: TRBJ2-3
size: -
V: TRBV2
DNA: TGTGCCAGCAGTTCAACGACTAGCGGTCTAAGCACAGATACGCAGTATTTT
CDR3: CASSSTTSGLSTDTQYF

D: -
J: TRBJ1-3
size: -
V: TRBV9
DNA: TGTGCCAGCAGCGTATTAGACTCTGGAAACACCATATATTTT
CDR3: CASSVLDSGNTIYF

D: -
J: TRBJ2-3
size: -
V: TRBV5-5
DNA: TGTGCCAGCAGCTTGGGGACAGTAGTGACAGATACGCAGTATTTT
CDR3: CASSLGTVVTDTQYF

D: -
J: TRBJ2-2
size: -
V: TRBV12-3/TRBV12-4
DNA: TGTGCCAGCAGTTTTGGCCAGGGGAAGGGGTACACCGGGGAGCTGTTTTTT
CDR3: CASSFGQGKGYTGELFF

D: -
J: TRBJ1-5
size: few
V: TRBV18
DNA: TGTGCCAGCTCGGAGCAGGTCAATCAGCCCCAGCATTTT
CDR3: CASSEQVNQPQHF

D: -
J: TRBJ1-6
size: -
V: TRBV5-6
DNA: TGTGCCAGCACGGGACACCTGAATTCACCCCTCCACTTT
CDR3: CASTGHLNSPLHF

D: -
J: TRBJ2-2
size: few
V: TRBV10-3
DNA: TGTGCCATCAGTGTTATGGGACAACAGAACACCGGGGAGCTGTTTTTT
CDR3: CAISVMGQQNTGELFF

D: -
J: TRBJ2-2
size: many
V: TRBV12-3/TRBV12-4
DNA: TGTGCCAGCAGTTTAGGGGGTCAAACGAACACCGGGGAGCTGTTTTTT
CDR3: CASSLGGQTNTGELFF

D: TRBD2
J: TRBJ2-7
size: -
V: TRBV20-1
DNA: TGCAGTGCTAGACGACCGGGACTAGCCTCCTACGAGCAGTACTTC
CDR3: CSARRPGLASYEQYF

D: TRBD1
J: TRBJ1-4
size: -
V: TRBV7-2
DNA: TGTGCCAGCAGCTCACAAGGGACAGGCTATAATGAAAAACTGTTTTTT
CDR3: CASSSQGTGYNEKLFF

D: -
J: TRBJ2-7
size: few
V: TRBV7-9
DNA: TGTGCCAGCAGCTTAGATGCCTTC
CDR3: CASSLDAF

D: -
J: TRBJ1-1
size: few
V: TRBV18
DNA: TGTGCCAGCTCATCCGGGTCGGACACTGAAGCTTTCTTT
CDR3: CASSSGSDTEAFF

D: TRBD1
J: TRBJ2-7
size: -
V: TRBV5-1
DNA: TGCGCCAGCAGACCCTACGGGACAGCCTACGAGCAGTACTTC
CDR3: CASRPYGTAYEQYF

D: -
J: TRBJ2-7
size: -
V: TRBV6-6
DNA: TGTGCCAGCAGTTACCCCCCAACAGAGGCCTACGAGCAGTACTTC
CDR3: CASSYPPTEAYEQYF

D: TRBD1
J: TRBJ2-7
size: -
V: TRBV18
DNA: TGTGCCAGCTCACCGGACAGGAACTACGAGCAGTACTTC
CDR3: CASSPDRNYEQYF

D: -
J: TRBJ1-1
size: few
V: TRBV30
DNA: TGTGCCTGGTTGGGACAACCGAACACTGAAGCTTTCTTT
CDR3: CAWLGQPNTEAFF

D: TRBD1
J: TRBJ2-7
size: -
V: TRBV5-1
DNA: TGCGCCAGCAGCAACGGACAGGGTATGCACGAGCAGTACTTC
CDR3: CASSNGQGMHEQYF

D: TRBD1
J: TRBJ2-3
size: few
V: TRBV6-5
DNA: TGTGCCAGCAGTTACCCAGGGACAGGGGGCACAGATACGCAGTATTTT
CDR3: CASSYPGTGGTDTQYF

D: -
J: TRBJ2-3
size: few
V: TRBV7-6
DNA: TGTGCCAGCGGGGGCGGTGGGTTCGATACGCAGTATTTT
CDR3: CASGGGGFDTQYF

D: TRBD1
J: TRBJ1-1
size: -
V: TRBV29-1
DNA: TGCAGCGTTGAAAAGAAGGGGGCAGGGAACACTGAAGCTTTCTTT
CDR3: CSVEKKGAGNTEAFF

D: TRBD2
J: TRBJ2-3
size: -
V: TRBV7-7
DNA: TGTGCCAGCAGCTTAGATGCGGGGGGACCGGATACGCAGTATTTT
CDR3: CASSLDAGGPDTQYF

D: TRBD1
J: TRBJ1-2
size: few
V: TRBV20-1
DNA: TGCAGTTGGGACAGGGGTTATGGTGGCTACACCTTC
CDR3: CSWDRGYGGYTF

D: TRBD2
J: TRBJ2-5
size: -
V: TRBV5-6
DNA: TGTGCCAGCAGCTCCAGCGGGAGCGGGGAGACCCAGTACTTC
CDR3: CASSSSGSGETQYF

D: -
J: TRBJ2-6
size: -
V: TRBV2
DNA: TGTGCCAGCAGTGACCGTCCTTTTGGGGCCAACGTCCTGACTTTC
CDR3: CASSDRPFGANVLTF

D: -
J: TRBJ2-5
size: many
V: TRBV5-1
DNA: TGTGCCAGCTCACTACGGGGCCAAGAGACCCAGTACTTC
CDR3: CASSLRGQETQYF

D: -
J: TRBJ2-7
size: -
V: TRBV4-1
DNA: TGCGCCAGCAGCCAAGTAACCAGGGGGGGATCCTACGAGCAGTACTTC
CDR3: CASSQVTRGGSYEQYF

D: -
J: TRBJ2-1
size: -
V: TRBV4-2
DNA: TGTGCCAGCAGCCAATATAAGTACAATGAGCAGTTCTTC
CDR3: CASSQYKYNEQFF

D: -
J: TRBJ2-2
size: -
V: TRBV7-2
DNA: TGTGCCAGCAGCTCCCTTAGCGGTAACACCGGGGAGCTGTTTTTT
CDR3: CASSSLSGNTGELFF